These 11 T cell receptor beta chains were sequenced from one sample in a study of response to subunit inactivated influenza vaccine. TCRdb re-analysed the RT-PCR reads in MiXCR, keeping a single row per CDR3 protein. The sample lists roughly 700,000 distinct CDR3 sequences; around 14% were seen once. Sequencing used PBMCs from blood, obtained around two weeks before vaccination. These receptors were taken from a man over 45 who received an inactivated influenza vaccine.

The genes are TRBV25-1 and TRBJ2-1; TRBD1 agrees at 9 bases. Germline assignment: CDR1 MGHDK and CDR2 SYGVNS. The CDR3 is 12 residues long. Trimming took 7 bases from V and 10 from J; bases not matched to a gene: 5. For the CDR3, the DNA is TGTGCCAGCAAGAGGACAGGGGAGGAGCAGTTCTTC. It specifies CASKRTGEEQFF.

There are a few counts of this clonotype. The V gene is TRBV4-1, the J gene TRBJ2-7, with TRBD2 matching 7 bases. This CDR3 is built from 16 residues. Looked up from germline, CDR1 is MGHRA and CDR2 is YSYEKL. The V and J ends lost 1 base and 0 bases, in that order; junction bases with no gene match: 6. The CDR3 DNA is TGCGCCAGCAGCCAAGTGGGCGGGGGACTCTCCTACGAGCAGTACTTC. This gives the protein CASSQVGGGLSYEQYF.

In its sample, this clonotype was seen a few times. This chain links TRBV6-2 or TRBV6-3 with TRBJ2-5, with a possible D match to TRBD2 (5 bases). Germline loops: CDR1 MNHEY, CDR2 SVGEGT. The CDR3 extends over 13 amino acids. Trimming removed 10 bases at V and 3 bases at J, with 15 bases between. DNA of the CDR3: TGTGCCACGAGGGTATTGGCAAAAGAGACCCAGTACTTC. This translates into CATRVLAKETQYF.

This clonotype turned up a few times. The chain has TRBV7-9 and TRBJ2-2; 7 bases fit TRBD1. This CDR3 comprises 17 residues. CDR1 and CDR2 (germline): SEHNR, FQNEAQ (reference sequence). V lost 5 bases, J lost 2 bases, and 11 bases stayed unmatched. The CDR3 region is CASSPPSGTVNTGELFF. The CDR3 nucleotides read TGTGCCAGCAGCCCCCCATCGGGGACAGTTAACACCGGGGAGCTGTTTTTT.

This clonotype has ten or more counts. The CDR3 nucleotides are TGTGCCACCAGTGATTTACTCACAGGTAGTACGCAGTATTTT. As protein: CATSDLLTGSTQYF. This rearrangement joins TRBV24-1 to TRBJ2-3, with D possibly TRBD1 on 5 matching bases. Germline V CDR1 and CDR2: KGHDR, SFDVKD. This CDR3 has 14 amino acids. V was cut by 1 base and J by 8 bases, with 12 bases left in between.

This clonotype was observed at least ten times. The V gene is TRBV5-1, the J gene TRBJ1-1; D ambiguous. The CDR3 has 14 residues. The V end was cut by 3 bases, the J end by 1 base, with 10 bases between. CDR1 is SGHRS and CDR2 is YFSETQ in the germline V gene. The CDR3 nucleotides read TGCGCCAGCAGCTCCCTTCCAAAGAACACTGAAGCTTTCTTT. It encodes CASSSLPKNTEAFF.

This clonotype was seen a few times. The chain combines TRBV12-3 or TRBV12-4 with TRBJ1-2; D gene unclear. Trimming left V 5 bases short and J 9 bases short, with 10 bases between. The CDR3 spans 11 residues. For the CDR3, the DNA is TGTGCCAGCAGTGCCCGGGAGCGCTACACCTTC. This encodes CASSARERYTF.

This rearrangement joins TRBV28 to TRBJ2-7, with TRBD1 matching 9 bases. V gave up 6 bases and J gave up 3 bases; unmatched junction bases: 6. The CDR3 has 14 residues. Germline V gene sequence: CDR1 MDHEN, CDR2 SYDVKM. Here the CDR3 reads CASRARDRVYEQYF. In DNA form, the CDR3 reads TGTGCCAGCAGGGCCCGGGACAGGGTCTACGAGCAGTACTTC.

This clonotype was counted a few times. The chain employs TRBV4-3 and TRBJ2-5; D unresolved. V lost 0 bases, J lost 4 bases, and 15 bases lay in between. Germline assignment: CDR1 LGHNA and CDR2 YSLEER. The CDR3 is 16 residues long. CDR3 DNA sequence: TGCGCCAGCAGCCAAGATTATAGGGATACCGGAGAGACCCAGTACTTC. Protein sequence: CASSQDYRDTGETQYF.

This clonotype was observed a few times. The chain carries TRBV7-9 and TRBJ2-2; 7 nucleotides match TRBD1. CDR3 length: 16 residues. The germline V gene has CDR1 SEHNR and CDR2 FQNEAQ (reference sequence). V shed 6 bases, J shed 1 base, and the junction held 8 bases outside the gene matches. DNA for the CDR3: TGTGCCAGCAGACCTACCGGGACAGTGAACACCGGGGAGCTGTTTTTT. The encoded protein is CASRPTGTVNTGELFF.

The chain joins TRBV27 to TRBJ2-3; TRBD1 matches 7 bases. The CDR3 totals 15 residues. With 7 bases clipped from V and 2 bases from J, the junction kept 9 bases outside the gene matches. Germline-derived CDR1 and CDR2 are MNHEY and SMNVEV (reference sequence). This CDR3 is CASTLKGAVTDTQYF. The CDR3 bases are TGTGCCAGCACCCTAAAGGGGGCGGTCACAGATACGCAGTATTTT.